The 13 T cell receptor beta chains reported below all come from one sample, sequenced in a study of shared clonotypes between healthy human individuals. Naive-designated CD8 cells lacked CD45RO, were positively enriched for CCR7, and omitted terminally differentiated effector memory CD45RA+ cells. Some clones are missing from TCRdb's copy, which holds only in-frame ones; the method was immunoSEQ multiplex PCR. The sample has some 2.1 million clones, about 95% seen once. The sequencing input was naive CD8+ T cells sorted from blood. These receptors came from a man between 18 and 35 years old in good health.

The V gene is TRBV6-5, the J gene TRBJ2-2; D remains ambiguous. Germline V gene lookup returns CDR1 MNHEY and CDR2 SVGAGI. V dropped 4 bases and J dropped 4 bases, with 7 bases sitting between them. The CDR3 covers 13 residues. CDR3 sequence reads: CASSFSFTGELFF. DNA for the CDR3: TGTGCCAGCAGTTTTAGTTTCACCGGGGAGCTGTTTTTT.

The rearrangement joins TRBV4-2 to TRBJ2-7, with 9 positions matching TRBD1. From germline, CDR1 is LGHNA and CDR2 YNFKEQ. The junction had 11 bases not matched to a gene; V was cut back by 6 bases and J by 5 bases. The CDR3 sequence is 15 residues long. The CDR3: CASSERTGVADEQYF. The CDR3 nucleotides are TGTGCCAGCAGTGAAAGGACAGGGGTTGCCGACGAGCAGTACTTC.

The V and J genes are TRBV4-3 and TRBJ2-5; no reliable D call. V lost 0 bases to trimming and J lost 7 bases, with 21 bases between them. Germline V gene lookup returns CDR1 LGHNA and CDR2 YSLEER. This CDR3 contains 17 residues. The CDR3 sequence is CASSQDSVTGEQRTQYF. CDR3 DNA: TGCGCCAGCAGCCAAGATTCGGTAACGGGTGAGCAAAGGACCCAGTACTTC.

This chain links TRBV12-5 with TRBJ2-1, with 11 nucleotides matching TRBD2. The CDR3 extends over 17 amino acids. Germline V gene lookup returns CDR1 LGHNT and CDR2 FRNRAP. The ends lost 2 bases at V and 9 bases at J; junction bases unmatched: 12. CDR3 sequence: CASGLTLAGGPRGEQFF. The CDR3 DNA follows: TGTGCTAGTGGTTTGACCTTAGCGGGAGGGCCCAGGGGTGAGCAGTTCTTC.

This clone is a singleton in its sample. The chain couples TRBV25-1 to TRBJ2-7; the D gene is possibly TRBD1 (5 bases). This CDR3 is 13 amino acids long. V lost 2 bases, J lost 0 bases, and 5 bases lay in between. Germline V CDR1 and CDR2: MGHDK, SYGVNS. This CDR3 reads CASSEQGSYEQYF. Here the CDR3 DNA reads TGTGCCAGCAGTGAACAGGGCTCCTACGAGCAGTACTTC.

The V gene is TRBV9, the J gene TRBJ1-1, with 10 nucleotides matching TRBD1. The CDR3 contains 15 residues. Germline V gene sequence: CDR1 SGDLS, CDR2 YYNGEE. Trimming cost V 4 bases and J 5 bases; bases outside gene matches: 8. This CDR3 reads CASSQTGTGDTEAFF. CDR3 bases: TGTGCCAGCAGCCAAACCGGGACAGGGGATACTGAAGCTTTCTTT.

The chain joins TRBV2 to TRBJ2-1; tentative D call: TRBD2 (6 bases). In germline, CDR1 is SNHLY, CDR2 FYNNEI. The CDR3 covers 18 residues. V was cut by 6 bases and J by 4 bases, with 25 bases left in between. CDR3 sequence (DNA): TGTGCCAGCAGGGAACCAATTTTAGCGGTGCAGGGATACAATGAGCAGTTCTTC. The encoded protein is CASREPILAVQGYNEQFF.

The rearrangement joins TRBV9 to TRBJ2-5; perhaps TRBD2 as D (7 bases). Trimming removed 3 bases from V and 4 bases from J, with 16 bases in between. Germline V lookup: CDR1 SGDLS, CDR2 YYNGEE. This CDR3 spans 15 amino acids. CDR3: CASSGTWGGPETQYF. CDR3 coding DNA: TGTGCCAGCAGCGGAACTTGGGGGGGCCCAGAGACCCAGTACTTC.

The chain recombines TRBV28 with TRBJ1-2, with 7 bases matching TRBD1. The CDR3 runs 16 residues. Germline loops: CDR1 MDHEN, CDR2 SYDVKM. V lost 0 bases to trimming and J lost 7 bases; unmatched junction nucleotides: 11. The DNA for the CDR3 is TGTGCCAGCAGTTTATGGCTCGGTGAGGGGGCGCGTGGCTACACCTTC. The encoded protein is CASSLWLGEGARGYTF.

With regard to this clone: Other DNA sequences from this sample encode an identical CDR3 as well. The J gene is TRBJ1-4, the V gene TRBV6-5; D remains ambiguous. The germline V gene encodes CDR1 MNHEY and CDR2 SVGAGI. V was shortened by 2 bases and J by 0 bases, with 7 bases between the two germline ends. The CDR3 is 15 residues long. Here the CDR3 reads CASSYGGATNEKLFF. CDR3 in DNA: TGTGCCAGCAGTTACGGCGGGGCAACTAATGAAAAACTGTTTTTT.

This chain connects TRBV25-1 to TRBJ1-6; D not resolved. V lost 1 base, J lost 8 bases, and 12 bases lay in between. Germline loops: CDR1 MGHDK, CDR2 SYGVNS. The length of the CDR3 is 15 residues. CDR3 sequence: CASSESKRPYSPLHF. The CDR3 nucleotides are TGTGCCAGCAGTGAATCGAAGCGACCGTATTCACCCCTCCACTTT. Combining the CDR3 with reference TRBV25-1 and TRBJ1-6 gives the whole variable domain EADIYQTPRYLVIGTGKKITLECSQTMGHDKMYWYQQDPGMELHLIHYSYGVNSTEKGDLSSESTVSRIRTEHFPLTLESARPSHTSQYLCASSESKRPYSPLHFGNGTRLTVT.

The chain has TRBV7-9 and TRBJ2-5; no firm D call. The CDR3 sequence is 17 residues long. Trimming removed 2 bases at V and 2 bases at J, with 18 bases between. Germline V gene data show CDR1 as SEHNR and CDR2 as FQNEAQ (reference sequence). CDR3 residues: CASSLKLLRTEQETQYF. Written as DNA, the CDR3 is TGTGCCAGCAGCTTAAAACTCCTGCGAACTGAACAAGAGACCCAGTACTTC.

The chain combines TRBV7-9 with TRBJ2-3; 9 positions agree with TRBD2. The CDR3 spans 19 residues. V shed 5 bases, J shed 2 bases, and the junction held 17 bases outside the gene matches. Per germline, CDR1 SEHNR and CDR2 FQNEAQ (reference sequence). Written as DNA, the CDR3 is TGTGCCAGCAGCCCCCTGGTGGGACAGACTAGCGGAAACACAGATACGCAGTATTTT. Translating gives CASSPLVGQTSGNTDTQYF.